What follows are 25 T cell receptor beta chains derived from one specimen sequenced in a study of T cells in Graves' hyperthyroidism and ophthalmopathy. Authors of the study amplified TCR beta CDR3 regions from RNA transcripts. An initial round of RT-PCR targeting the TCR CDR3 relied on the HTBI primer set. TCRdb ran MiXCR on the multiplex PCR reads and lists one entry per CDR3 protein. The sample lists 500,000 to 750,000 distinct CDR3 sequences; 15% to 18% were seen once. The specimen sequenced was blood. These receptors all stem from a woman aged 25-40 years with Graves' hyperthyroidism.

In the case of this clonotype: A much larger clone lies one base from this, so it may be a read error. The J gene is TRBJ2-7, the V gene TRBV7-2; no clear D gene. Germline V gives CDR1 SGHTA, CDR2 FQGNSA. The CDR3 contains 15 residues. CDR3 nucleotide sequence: TGTGCCAGCAGCTTAGTTTTCCAGTTTGCCTACAAGCAGTACTTC. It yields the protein CASSLVFQFAYKQYF.

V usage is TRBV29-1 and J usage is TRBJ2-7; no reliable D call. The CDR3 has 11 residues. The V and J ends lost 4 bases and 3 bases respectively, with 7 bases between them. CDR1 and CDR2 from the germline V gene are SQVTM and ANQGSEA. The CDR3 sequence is CSVVQNYEQYF. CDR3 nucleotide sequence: TGCAGCGTTGTTCAAAACTACGAGCAGTACTTC.

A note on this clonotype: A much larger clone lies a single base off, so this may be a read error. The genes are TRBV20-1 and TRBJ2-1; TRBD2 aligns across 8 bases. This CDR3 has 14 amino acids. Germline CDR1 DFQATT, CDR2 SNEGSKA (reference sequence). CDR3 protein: CSALAGPRYNEQSF. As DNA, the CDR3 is TGCAGTGCCCTAGCGGGCCCACGGTACAATGAGCAGTCCTTC.

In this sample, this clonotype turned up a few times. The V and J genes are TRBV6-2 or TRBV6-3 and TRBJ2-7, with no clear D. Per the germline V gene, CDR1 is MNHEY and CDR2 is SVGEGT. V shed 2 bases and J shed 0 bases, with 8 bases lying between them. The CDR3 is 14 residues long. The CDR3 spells CASSYMRLSYEQYF. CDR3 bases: TGTGCCAGCAGTTACATGCGCCTCTCCTACGAGCAGTACTTC.

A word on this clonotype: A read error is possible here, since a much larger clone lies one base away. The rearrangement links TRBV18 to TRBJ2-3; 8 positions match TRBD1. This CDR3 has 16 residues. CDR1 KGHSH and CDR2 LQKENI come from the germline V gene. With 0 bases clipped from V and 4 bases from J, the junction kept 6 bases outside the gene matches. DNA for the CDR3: TGTGCCAGCTCACCACCGTGGACAGGGAAAGCAGATACGCAGTATTTT. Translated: CASSPPWTGKADTQYF.

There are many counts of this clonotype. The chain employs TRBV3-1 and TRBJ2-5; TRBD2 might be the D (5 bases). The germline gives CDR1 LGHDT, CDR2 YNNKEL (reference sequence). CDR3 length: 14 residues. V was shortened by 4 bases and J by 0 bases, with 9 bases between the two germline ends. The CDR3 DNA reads TGTGCCAGCAGCCCCCCGGGGTACCAAGAGACCCAGTACTTC. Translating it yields CASSPPGYQETQYF.

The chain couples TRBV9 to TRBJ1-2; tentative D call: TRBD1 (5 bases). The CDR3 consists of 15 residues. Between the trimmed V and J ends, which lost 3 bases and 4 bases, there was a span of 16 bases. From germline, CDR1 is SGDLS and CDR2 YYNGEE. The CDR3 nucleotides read TGTGCCAGCAGCGCCCATCGGCAGGGATCCTATGGCTACACCTTC. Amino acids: CASSAHRQGSYGYTF. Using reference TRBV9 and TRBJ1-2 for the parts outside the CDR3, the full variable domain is DSGVTQTPKHLITATGQRVTLRCSPRSGDLSVYWYQQSLDQGLQFLIQYYNGEERAKGNILERFSAQQFPDLHSELNLSSLELGDSALYFCASSAHRQGSYGYTFGSGTRLTVV.

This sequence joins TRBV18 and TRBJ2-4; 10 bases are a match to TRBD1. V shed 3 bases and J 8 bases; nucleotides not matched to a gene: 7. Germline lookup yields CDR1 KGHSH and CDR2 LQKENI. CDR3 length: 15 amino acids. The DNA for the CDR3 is TGTGCCAGCTCACCCCTCCGGGACAGGGGAGACATTCAGTACTTC. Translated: CASSPLRDRGDIQYF.

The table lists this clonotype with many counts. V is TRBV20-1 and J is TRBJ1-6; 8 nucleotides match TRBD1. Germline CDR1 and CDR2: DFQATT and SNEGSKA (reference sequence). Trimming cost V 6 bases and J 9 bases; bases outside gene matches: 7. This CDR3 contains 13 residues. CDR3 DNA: TGCAGTGCGCAGGAGGACAGGGTTTCACCCCTCCACTTT. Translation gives CSAQEDRVSPLHF.

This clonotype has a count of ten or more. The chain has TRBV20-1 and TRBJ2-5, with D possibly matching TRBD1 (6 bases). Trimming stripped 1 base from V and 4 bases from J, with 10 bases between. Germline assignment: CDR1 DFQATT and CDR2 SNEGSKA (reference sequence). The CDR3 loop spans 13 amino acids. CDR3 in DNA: TGCAGTGCTAGAGTATGGGGGCCAGAGACCCAGTACTTC. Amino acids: CSARVWGPETQYF.

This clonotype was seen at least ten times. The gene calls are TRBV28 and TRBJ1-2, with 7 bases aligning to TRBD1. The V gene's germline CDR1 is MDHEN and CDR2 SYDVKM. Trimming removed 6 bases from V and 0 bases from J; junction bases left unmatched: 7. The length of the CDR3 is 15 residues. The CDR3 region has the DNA TGTGCCAGCAGGTTACAGGGGTCCTCTAACTATGGCTACACCTTC. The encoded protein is CASRLQGSSNYGYTF.

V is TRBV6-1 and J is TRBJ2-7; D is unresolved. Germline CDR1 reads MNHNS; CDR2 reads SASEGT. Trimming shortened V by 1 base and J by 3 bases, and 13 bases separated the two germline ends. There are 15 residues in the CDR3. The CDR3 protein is CASSEGLGFHYEQYF. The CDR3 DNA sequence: TGTGCCAGCAGTGAAGGTCTAGGGTTCCACTACGAGCAGTACTTC.

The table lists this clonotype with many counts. This CDR3 is CASNTGRGGQGGNEQFF. In DNA form, the CDR3 reads TGTGCCAGCAATACGGGGAGGGGCGGGCAGGGAGGCAATGAGCAGTTCTTC. The V gene is TRBV6-1, the J gene TRBJ2-1; 7 nucleotides match TRBD2. CDR3 length equals 17 residues. V shed 7 bases and J 6 bases; nucleotides not matched to a gene: 18. The V gene's germline CDR1 is MNHNS and CDR2 SASEGT.

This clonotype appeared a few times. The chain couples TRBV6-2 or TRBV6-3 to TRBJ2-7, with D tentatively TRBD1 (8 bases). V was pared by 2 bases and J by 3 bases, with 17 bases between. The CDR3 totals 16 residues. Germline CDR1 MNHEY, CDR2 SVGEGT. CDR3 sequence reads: CASSYLGQGGVYEQYF. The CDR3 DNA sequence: TGTGCCAGCAGTTACCTCGGACAGGGAGGGGTCTACGAGCAGTACTTC.

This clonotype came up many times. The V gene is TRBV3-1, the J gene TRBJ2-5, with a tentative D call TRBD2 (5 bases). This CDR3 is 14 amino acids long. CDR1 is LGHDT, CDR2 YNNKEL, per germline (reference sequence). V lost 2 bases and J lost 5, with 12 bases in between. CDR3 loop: CASSQSTSFETQYF. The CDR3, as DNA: TGTGCCAGCAGCCAAAGCACTAGTTTTGAGACCCAGTACTTC.

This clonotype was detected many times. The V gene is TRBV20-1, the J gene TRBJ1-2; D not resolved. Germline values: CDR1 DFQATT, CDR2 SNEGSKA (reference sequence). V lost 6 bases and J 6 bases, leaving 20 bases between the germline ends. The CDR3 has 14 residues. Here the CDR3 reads CSATSVDPRDGYTF. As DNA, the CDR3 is TGCAGTGCAACCTCCGTCGATCCGAGAGATGGCTACACCTTC.

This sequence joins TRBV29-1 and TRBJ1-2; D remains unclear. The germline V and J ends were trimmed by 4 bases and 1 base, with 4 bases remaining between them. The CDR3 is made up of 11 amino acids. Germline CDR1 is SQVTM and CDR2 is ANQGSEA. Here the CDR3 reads CSVAVNYGYTF. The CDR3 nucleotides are TGCAGCGTTGCCGTTAACTATGGCTACACCTTC.

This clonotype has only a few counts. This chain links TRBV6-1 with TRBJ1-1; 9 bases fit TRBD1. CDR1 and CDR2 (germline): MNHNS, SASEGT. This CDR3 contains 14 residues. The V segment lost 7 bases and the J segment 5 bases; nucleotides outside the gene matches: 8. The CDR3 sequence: CASTILTGGTEAFF. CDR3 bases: TGTGCCAGCACTATACTGACAGGGGGAACTGAAGCTTTCTTT.

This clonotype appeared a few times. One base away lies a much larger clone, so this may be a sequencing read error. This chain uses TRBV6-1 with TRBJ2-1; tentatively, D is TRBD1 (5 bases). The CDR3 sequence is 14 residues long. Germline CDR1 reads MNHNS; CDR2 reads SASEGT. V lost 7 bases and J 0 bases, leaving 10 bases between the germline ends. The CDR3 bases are TGTGCCAGCAAAGGGGCCGGCTCCTACAATGAGCAGTTCTTC. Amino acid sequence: CASKGAGSYNEQFF.

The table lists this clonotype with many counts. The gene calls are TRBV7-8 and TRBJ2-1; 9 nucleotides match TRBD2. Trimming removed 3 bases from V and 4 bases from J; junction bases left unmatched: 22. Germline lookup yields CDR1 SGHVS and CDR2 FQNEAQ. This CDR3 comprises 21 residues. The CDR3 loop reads CASSFSPGIWGSGRKYNEQFF. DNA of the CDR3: TGTGCCAGCAGCTTTTCCCCAGGGATTTGGGGAAGCGGGAGGAAGTACAATGAGCAGTTCTTC.

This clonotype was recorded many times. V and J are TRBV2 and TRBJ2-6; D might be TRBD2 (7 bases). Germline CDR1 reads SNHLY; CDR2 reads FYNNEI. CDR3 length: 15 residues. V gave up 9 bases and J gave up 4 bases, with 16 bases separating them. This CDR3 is CASEEGGQGANVLTF. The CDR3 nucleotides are TGTGCCAGTGAGGAGGGGGGGCAGGGGGCCAACGTCCTGACTTTC.

Here the CDR3 DNA reads TGTGCCAGCAGCCGAGGGACTCCCTCCTACAATGAGCAGTTCTTC. This sequence encodes CASSRGTPSYNEQFF. This chain uses TRBV7-9 with TRBJ2-1, with a possible D match to TRBD2 (6 bases). With 5 bases removed from V and 0 bases from J, the gap between germline ends came to 11 bases. In germline, CDR1 is SEHNR, CDR2 FQNEAQ (reference sequence). The CDR3 length is 15 residues.

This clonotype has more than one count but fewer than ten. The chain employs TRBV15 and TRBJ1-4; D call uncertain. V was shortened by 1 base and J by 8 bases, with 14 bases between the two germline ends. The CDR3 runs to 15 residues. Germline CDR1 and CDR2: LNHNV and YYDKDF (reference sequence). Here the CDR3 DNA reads TGTGCCACCAGCAGAGTCGTAGGGTTGGAGGAAAAACTGTTTTTT. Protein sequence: CATSRVVGLEEKLFF. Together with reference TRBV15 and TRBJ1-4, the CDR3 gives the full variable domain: DAMVIQNPRYQVTQFGKPVTLSCSQTLNHNVMYWYQQKSSQAPKLLFHYYDKDFNNEADTPDNFQSRRPNTSFCFLDIRSPGLGDTAMYLCATSRVVGLEEKLFFGSGTQLSVL.

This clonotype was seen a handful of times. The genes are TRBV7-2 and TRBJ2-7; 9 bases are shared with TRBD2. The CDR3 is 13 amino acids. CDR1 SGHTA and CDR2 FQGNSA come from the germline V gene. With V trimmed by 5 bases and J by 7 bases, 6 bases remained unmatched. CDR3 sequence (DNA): TGTGCCAGCAGCAACGCGGGAGGGCTTGAGCAGTACTTC. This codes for CASSNAGGLEQYF.

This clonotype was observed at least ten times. CDR3: CSVDGGFGEAFF. CDR3 sequence (DNA): TGCAGCGTTGACGGGGGCTTTGGTGAAGCTTTCTTT. This chain connects TRBV29-1 to TRBJ1-1, with a weak D call TRBD1 (6 bases). The germline V gene encodes CDR1 SQVTM and CDR2 ANQGSEA. This CDR3 region has 12 residues. V was trimmed by 3 bases and J by 7 bases, leaving 12 bases between them.